These 12 T cell receptor beta chains came from one sample sequenced in a study of blood T cell repertoires in COVID-19 (TCRdb year 2020). Libraries were constructed by the immunoSEQ multiplex PCR assay. Imported from immuneACCESS, the table was reduced by TCRdb to in-frame sequences with V and J called. These copies leave out some clones; in studies compared against another copy, an unresolved V gene accounts for under half, and the cause of the remainder is not known. This sample is represented by approximately 250,000 clones; around 84% of them were singletons. The top ten clonotypes cover roughly 5% of the sample. Sequencing was done on a sample of peripheral blood. These TCRs come from a woman aged 55-69 years with COVID-19, enrolled during active disease.

V is TRBV6-2 or TRBV6-3 and J is TRBJ2-2; D might be TRBD2 (5 bases). Per germline, CDR1 MNHEY and CDR2 SVGEGT. Trimming shortened V by 2 bases and J by 5 bases, and 9 bases separated the two germline ends. The CDR3 totals 14 residues. In DNA form, the CDR3 reads TGTGCCAGCAGTTACATAGCGACTACCGGGGAGCTGTTTTTT. It yields the protein CASSYIATTGELFF.

The rearrangement joins TRBV18 to TRBJ2-7; D is possibly TRBD1 (6 bases). The CDR3 runs to 14 residues. Between the trimmed V and J ends, which lost 5 bases and 6 bases, there was a span of 17 bases. Looked up from germline, CDR1 is KGHSH and CDR2 is LQKENI. CDR3 in amino acids: CASSTWAGEGEQYF. DNA of the CDR3: TGTGCCAGCTCAACCTGGGCAGGGGAAGGCGAGCAGTACTTC.

The chain carries TRBV28 and TRBJ2-1; weak D call: TRBD2 (6 bases). V was clipped by 5 bases and J by 9 bases, with 14 bases between them. The germline V gene encodes CDR1 MDHEN and CDR2 SYDVKM. The CDR3 loop spans 13 amino acids. The chain's CDR3 is CASSPLLRGEQFF. Here the CDR3 DNA reads TGTGCCAGCAGTCCCCTACTGCGGGGTGAGCAGTTCTTC.

This chain links TRBV5-1 with TRBJ2-7; 14 bases agree with TRBD2. Germline CDR1 and CDR2: SGHRS and YFSETQ. This CDR3 comprises 16 residues. V lost 2 bases to trimming and J lost 5 bases; unmatched junction nucleotides: 6. This CDR3 reads CASSLNGGLAGDEQYF. The DNA of the CDR3 is TGCGCCAGCAGCTTAAACGGGGGACTAGCGGGAGACGAGCAGTACTTC. The whole variable domain, remainder taken from reference TRBV5-1 and TRBJ2-7, is KAGVTQTPRYLIKTRGQQVTLSCSPISGHRSVSWYQQTPGQGLQFLFEYFSETQRNKGNFPGRFSGRQFSNSRSEMNVSTLELGDSALYLCASSLNGGLAGDEQYFGPGTRLTVT.

This chain uses TRBV6-1 with TRBJ2-5; TRBD2 matches at 12 bases. The CDR3 is made up of 19 amino acids. Germline CDR1 and CDR2: MNHNS and SASEGT. Trimming took 0 bases from V and 5 from J; bases not matched to a gene: 13. This chain's CDR3 is CASSEADARASGRAETQYF. For the CDR3, the DNA is TGTGCCAGCAGTGAAGCAGACGCGCGGGCTAGCGGGAGGGCCGAGACCCAGTACTTC.

This clone occurred once. The chain carries TRBV15 and TRBJ2-5, with TRBD2 identical over 10 bases. The V gene end was trimmed by 5 bases and the J gene end by 5 bases; junction bases not matched to a gene: 5. The CDR3 has 14 residues. Germline V gene sequence: CDR1 LNHNV, CDR2 YYDKDF (reference sequence). This CDR3 reads CATSRGLAWETQYF. CDR3 nucleotides: TGTGCCACCAGCCGGGGACTAGCGTGGGAGACCCAGTACTTC. Using reference TRBV15 and TRBJ2-5 for the parts outside the CDR3, the full variable domain is DAMVIQNPRYQVTQFGKPVTLSCSQTLNHNVMYWYQQKSSQAPKLLFHYYDKDFNNEADTPDNFQSRRPNTSFCFLDIRSPGLGDTAMYLCATSRGLAWETQYFGPGTRLLVL.

This chain links TRBV28 with TRBJ2-1; D is unresolved. CDR1 and CDR2 (germline): MDHEN, SYDVKM. With 5 bases removed from V and 6 bases from J, the gap between germline ends came to 11 bases. The CDR3 extends over 13 amino acids. The CDR3 nucleotides read TGTGCCAGCAGTCAGGCCAATTTCAATGAGCAGTTCTTC. Encoded protein: CASSQANFNEQFF.

This rearrangement joins TRBV10-3 to TRBJ2-7, with 7 bases matching TRBD2. Trimming cost V 5 bases and J 0 bases; bases outside gene matches: 1. This CDR3 comprises 13 residues. Germline-derived CDR1 and CDR2 are ENHRY and SYGVKD. DNA of the CDR3: TGTGCCATCAGTAGGGACTACTCCTACGAGCAGTACTTC. It is translated as CAISRDYSYEQYF.

The chain couples TRBV10-3 to TRBJ1-4; D remains unclear. V was pared by 4 bases and J by 8 bases, with 23 bases between. The CDR3 consists of 17 residues. Germline-derived CDR1 and CDR2 are ENHRY and SYGVKD. The DNA of the CDR3 is TGTGCCATCAGTGCCCAATCGACGGGTGTAGGTTGGGAAAAACTGTTTTTT. Amino acid sequence: CAISAQSTGVGWEKLFF.

The V gene is TRBV27, the J gene TRBJ1-6; 10 bases match TRBD1. J lost 9 bases, V lost 8 bases, and 7 bases had no gene match. The CDR3 length is 14 residues. CDR1 is MNHEY, CDR2 SMNVEV, per germline (reference sequence). This CDR3 reads CASSGDRGGSPLHF. CDR3 nucleotide sequence: TGTGCCAGCTCAGGGGACAGGGGCGGTTCACCCCTCCACTTT.

The chain employs TRBV7-9 and TRBJ2-2; TRBD2 agrees at 8 bases. Germline CDR1 and CDR2: SEHNR and FQNEAQ (reference sequence). This CDR3 is 17 amino acids long. J gave up 5 bases and V 5 bases, and 13 bases lay outside the gene matches. The CDR3, as DNA: TGTGCCAGCAGCCGCGGGCTAGCGGGTTGGGGGACCGGGGAGCTGTTTTTT. Its translation is CASSRGLAGWGTGELFF.

The CDR3 DNA reads as TGCGCCAGCAGCTTGGGGGACTACTACGAGCAGTACTTC. As protein: CASSLGDYYEQYF. V gene TRBV5-1 combines with J gene TRBJ2-7; TRBD2 matches at 7 bases. V shed 0 bases and J 3 bases; nucleotides not matched to a gene: 0. Per the germline V gene, CDR1 is SGHRS and CDR2 is YFSETQ. This CDR3 comprises 13 residues.